This T cell receptor beta chain derives from a study of shared clonotypes between healthy human individuals. Terminally differentiated effector memory CD45RA+ cells were left out of the naive CD8 fraction, which was CD45RO-negative and positively selected for CCR7. CDR1 and CDR2 (germline): SGHTA, FQGNSA. The V end was cut by 5 bases, the J end by 8 bases, with 22 bases between. The CDR3 is 16 amino acids. Once extracted for a subset, genomic DNA was divided evenly among several immunoSEQ plates. This table comes from immunoSEQ multiplex PCR, and its TCRdb copy is limited to in-frame clones, with some not included. The sample holds about 680,000 clones, approximately 90% seen once.

This chain connects TRBV7-2 to TRBJ2-1, with a weak D call TRBD1 (6 bases). The TCR comes from a man aged 25-45 years in good health. The sequenced sample was naive CD8+ T cells sorted from blood. The CDR3: CASSLNRDIIEDEQFF. CDR3 nucleotide sequence: TGTGCCAGCAGCCTCAACCGGGACATCATTGAAGATGAGCAGTTCTTC.